This entry describes one T cell receptor (beta chain). The junction differs from germline at one of its ends, possibly a read error. Enrollment of patients from Seattle took place during active infection, with longitudinal follow-up. These data come from a study of blood T cell repertoires in COVID-19. The overall study: COVID-19 samples collected from the United States, Italy and Spain covered acute and convalescent phases. T cells, B-cell-depleted T cells, or PBMCs provided the cDNA or gDNA that served as material.

In the authors' methods: Reference gene primer amplification gave nucleated cell count estimates. Repertoires were generated with immunoSEQ multiplex PCR, while TCRdb's copy carries only in-frame clones and drops some. V and J calls and clone size are copied from that table; D and trimming were computed from the DNA. The table records some 100,000 clones, about 91% of them present only once. This CDR3 has 15 residues. Per germline, CDR1 MGHRA and CDR2 YSYEKL. The receptor was isolated from a man aged 45-65 years with COVID-19, enrolled during active disease. Sequenced sample: peripheral blood. The chain uses TRBV4-1 and TRBJ2-1; TRBD2 matches at 10 bases. CDR3 amino acids: CASSQAGGVYNEQFF. As DNA, the CDR3 is TGCGCCAGCAGTCAAGCGGGGGGGGTCTACAATGAGCAGTTCTTC.